This entry lists 19 T cell receptor beta chains sequenced from one sample in a study of blood T cell repertoires in COVID-19. Clones were sequenced by immunoSEQ multiplex PCR, and TCRdb holds only the in-frame ones, with some missing. The sample consists of 200,000 to 300,000 clones, around 88% of them appearing once. Sequencing used PBMCs or T cells enriched from blood (not recorded which). The receptors were sampled from a woman aged 35 to 49 with acute COVID-19.

J is TRBJ1-1 and V is TRBV5-1; 7 bases are a match to TRBD1. Looked up from germline, CDR1 is SGHRS and CDR2 is YFSETQ. The V gene end was trimmed by 4 bases and the J gene end by 1 base; junction bases not matched to a gene: 4. The CDR3 covers 14 residues. The CDR3 DNA is TGCGCCAGCAGCCCCGGGACAGAGAACACTGAAGCTTTCTTT. As protein: CASSPGTENTEAFF.

The rearrangement uses TRBV4-3 and TRBJ2-3, with TRBD2 matching 12 bases. The CDR3 contains 18 residues. Trimming took 0 bases from V and 4 from J; bases not matched to a gene: 8. Germline V gene data show CDR1 as LGHNA and CDR2 as YSLEER. The CDR3 loop is CASSQDRLAGAVPDTQYF. CDR3 DNA: TGCGCCAGCAGCCAAGATAGACTAGCGGGAGCGGTCCCAGATACGCAGTATTTT.

The chain uses TRBV7-2 and TRBJ1-6, with TRBD1 identical over 9 bases. The CDR3 consists of 16 residues. Unmatched junction bases numbered 10, after V lost 5 bases and J lost 8 bases. Germline values: CDR1 SGHTA, CDR2 FQGNSA. The chain's CDR3 is CASSPGTGRDYSPLHF. CDR3 coding DNA: TGTGCCAGCAGCCCAGGGACAGGGAGGGATTATTCACCCCTCCACTTT.

This chain joins TRBV6-1 and TRBJ2-1; D possibly corresponds to TRBD1 (6 bases). The CDR3 covers 17 residues. The ends were cut back, 4 bases at V and 0 bases at J, with 16 bases in the middle. Germline V lookup: CDR1 MNHNS, CDR2 SASEGT. The CDR3 sequence: CASSVHRAHVSYNEQFF. The DNA for the CDR3 is TGTGCCAGCAGTGTTCACAGGGCCCACGTCTCCTACAATGAGCAGTTCTTC.

The V call is TRBV11-3, the J call TRBJ1-4, with TRBD1 identical over 8 bases. This CDR3 contains 15 residues. Per the germline V gene, CDR1 is SGHNT and CDR2 is YENEEA. V shed 3 bases and J 7 bases; nucleotides not matched to a gene: 7. CDR3 in DNA: TGTGCCAGCAGCTTCTCGACAGGGGCTTTTGAAAAACTGTTTTTT. Translated, it gives CASSFSTGAFEKLFF. The complete variable domain, with remaining parts taken from reference TRBV11-3 and TRBJ1-4, reads EAGVVQSPRYKIIEKKQPVAFWCNPISGHNTLYWYLQNLGQGPELLIRYENEEAVDDSQLPKDRFSAERLKGVDSTLKIQPAELGDSAVYLCASSFSTGAFEKLFFGSGTQLSVL.

The gene calls are TRBV18 and TRBJ1-3; tentatively, D is TRBD1 (5 bases). V lost 3 bases and J lost 0, with 12 bases in between. CDR3 length equals 16 residues. Germline CDR1 and CDR2: KGHSH and LQKENI. CDR3 nucleotide sequence: TGTGCCAGCTCACCCGGGCAGGGCAACTCTGGAAACACCATATATTTT. It encodes CASSPGQGNSGNTIYF.

This chain links TRBV6-5 with TRBJ1-1; D possibly corresponds to TRBD1 (5 bases). CDR1 is MNHEY and CDR2 is SVGAGI in the germline V gene. V was trimmed by 5 bases and J by 0 bases, leaving 13 bases between them. The CDR3 runs 15 residues. CDR3: CASSTRDLMNTEAFF. The CDR3 nucleotides are TGTGCCAGCAGTACCCGGGACTTAATGAACACTGAAGCTTTCTTT.

The chain carries TRBV28 and TRBJ2-1; D remains unclear. This CDR3 has 13 amino acids. CDR1 and CDR2 from the germline V gene are MDHEN and SYDVKM. V was shortened by 4 bases and J by 2 bases, with 6 bases between the two germline ends. CDR3 sequence reads: CASSSVTYNEQFF. The CDR3 nucleotides are TGTGCCAGCAGTTCGGTGACCTACAATGAGCAGTTCTTC.

V is TRBV29-1 and J is TRBJ2-1; 12 bases align to TRBD2. With 3 bases clipped from V and 7 bases from J, the junction kept 4 bases outside the gene matches. Germline assignment: CDR1 SQVTM and CDR2 ANQGSEA. The CDR3 is 14 residues long. The CDR3 DNA is TGCAGCGTTGATCTAGCGGGGGGGTGGAATGAGCAGTTCTTC. This encodes CSVDLAGGWNEQFF.

The V gene is TRBV3-1 (or the pseudogene TRBV3-2), the J gene TRBJ1-2; TRBD1 agrees at 12 bases. The ends lost 2 bases at V and 3 bases at J; junction bases unmatched: 4. Germline loops: CDR1 LGHDT, CDR2 YNNKEL (reference sequence). The CDR3 runs to 16 residues. In DNA, the CDR3 is TGTGCCAGCAGCCAAAGGGGACAGGGGGCTGACTATGGCTACACCTTC. Its translation: CASSQRGQGADYGYTF.

The V and J genes are TRBV29-1 and TRBJ1-5, with TRBD1 identical over 9 bases. V shed 4 bases and J 6 bases; nucleotides not matched to a gene: 4. Germline values: CDR1 SQVTM, CDR2 ANQGSEA. The CDR3 is made up of 13 amino acids. CDR3 nucleotides: TGCAGCGTTGTGGGACAGGGCGGTCAGCCCCAGCATTTT. Protein product: CSVVGQGGQPQHF.

This clone has just one count. The chain carries TRBV10-1 and TRBJ1-2, with D unclear. Per the germline V gene, CDR1 is WNHNN and CDR2 is SYGVQD (reference sequence). V dropped 6 bases and J dropped 6 bases, with 17 bases sitting between them. This CDR3 is 14 amino acids long. The CDR3 sequence: CASRGSRLEDGYTF. CDR3 DNA: TGCGCCAGCAGGGGTTCGCGACTTGAGGATGGCTACACCTTC.

The chain combines TRBV19 with TRBJ2-2; 10 nucleotides agree with TRBD2. Per germline, CDR1 LNHDA and CDR2 SQIVND (reference sequence). The CDR3 is 15 residues long. V gave up 4 bases and J gave up 2 bases; unmatched junction bases: 1. DNA of the CDR3: TGTGCCAGTAGTAGGACTAGCGGTAACACCGGGGAGCTGTTTTTT. This translates into CASSRTSGNTGELFF.

CDR3 protein: CASSALATNEKLFF. The CDR3 DNA follows: TGTGCCAGCAGCGCCCTTGCAACTAATGAAAAACTGTTTTTT. The rearrangement uses TRBV9 and TRBJ1-4; D remains unclear. V dropped 3 bases and J dropped 0 bases, with 6 bases sitting between them. Germline CDR1 reads SGDLS; CDR2 reads YYNGEE. This CDR3 region has 14 residues.

The rearrangement links TRBV7-9 to TRBJ2-5; tentative D call: TRBD2 (6 bases). There are 16 residues in the CDR3. Trimming left V 4 bases short and J 4 bases short, with 19 bases between. The germline gives CDR1 SEHNR, CDR2 FQNEAQ (reference sequence). The CDR3 protein is CASSSGLGDLGETQYF. DNA for the CDR3: TGTGCCAGCAGCTCCGGTCTTGGGGACTTAGGAGAGACCCAGTACTTC.

V usage is TRBV29-1 and J usage is TRBJ1-1; 8 nucleotides line up with TRBD1. The germline V gene has CDR1 SQVTM and CDR2 ANQGSEA. CDR3 length: 12 amino acids. The V and J ends lost 7 bases and 4 bases, in that order; junction bases with no gene match: 5. CDR3 amino acids: CSAHTGGTEAFF. The CDR3, as DNA: TGCAGCGCCCATACAGGGGGCACTGAAGCTTTCTTT.

This chain uses TRBV7-2 with TRBJ1-2; 8 positions match TRBD1. Germline CDR1 and CDR2: SGHTA and FQGNSA. CDR3 length: 15 amino acids. V dropped 5 bases and J dropped 3; count of bases not matched to a gene: 8. CDR3 bases: TGTGCCAGCAGCCTCGCCCAGGGGGCTGACTATGGCTACACCTTC. Residues: CASSLAQGADYGYTF.

This clone showed up just once. The chain links TRBV29-1 to TRBJ2-2; 9 nucleotides align to TRBD2. The CDR3 is 16 residues long. J lost 0 bases, V lost 7 bases, and 9 bases had no gene match. Germline V gives CDR1 SQVTM, CDR2 ANQGSEA. This CDR3 reads CSAGGERGANTGELFF. The CDR3 DNA follows: TGCAGCGCCGGAGGTGAGCGGGGGGCGAACACCGGGGAGCTGTTTTTT.

The genes are TRBV28 and TRBJ1-6; 10 bases are a match to TRBD1. CDR3 size: 15 residues. Germline-derived CDR1 and CDR2 are MDHEN and SYDVKM. After removal of 7 bases from V and 7 bases from J, the junction contained 7 bases not matched to a gene. This chain's CDR3 is CASKPDRGFNSPLHF. CDR3 bases: TGTGCCAGCAAGCCGGACAGGGGGTTCAATTCACCCCTCCACTTT.